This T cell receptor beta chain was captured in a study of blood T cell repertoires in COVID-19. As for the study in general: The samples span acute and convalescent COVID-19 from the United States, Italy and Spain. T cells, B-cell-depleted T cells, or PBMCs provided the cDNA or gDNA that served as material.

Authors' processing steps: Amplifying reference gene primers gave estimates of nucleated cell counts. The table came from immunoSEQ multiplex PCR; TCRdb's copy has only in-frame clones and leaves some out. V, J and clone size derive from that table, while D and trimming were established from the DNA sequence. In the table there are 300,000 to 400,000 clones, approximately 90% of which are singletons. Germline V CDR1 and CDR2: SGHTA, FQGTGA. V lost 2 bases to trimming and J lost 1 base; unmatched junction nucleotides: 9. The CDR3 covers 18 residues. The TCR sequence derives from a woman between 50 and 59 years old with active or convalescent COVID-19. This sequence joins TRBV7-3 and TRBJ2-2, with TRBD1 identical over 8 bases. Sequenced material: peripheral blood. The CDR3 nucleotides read TGTGCCAGCAGCTTACTGGCAGGGGGCACCCTGAACACCGGGGAGCTGTTTTTT. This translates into CASSLLAGGTLNTGELFF.